This T cell receptor beta chain was retrieved from a study of blood T cell repertoires in COVID-19. Study-wide background: The origin of the acute and convalescent COVID-19 samples was the United States, Italy and Spain.

Original data processing: Amplification of reference gene primers provided the estimated nucleated cell counts. Clones were read by immunoSEQ multiplex PCR, and TCRdb kept only the in-frame ones, dropping some. D and trimming come from the DNA, and the V and J calls and clone size come from that table. The sample records 85,000 to 100,000 clones, roughly 83% being singletons. CDR1 is SGHNT and CDR2 is YENEEA in the germline V gene. CDR3 size: 15 residues. Trimming stripped 2 bases from V and 10 bases from J, with 17 bases between. The clonotype originates from a woman aged 55-70 years with acute or convalescent COVID-19. The rearrangement joins TRBV11-3 to TRBJ1-4; unclear D gene. The sequenced sample was peripheral blood. The CDR3 reads CASSLRPSTEGKLFF. Written as DNA, the CDR3 is TGTGCCAGCAGCTTAAGGCCTTCCACCGAGGGAAAACTGTTTTTT.